A single sample is the source of the 17 T cell receptor beta chains below, sequenced in a study of CD8 T cells in ankylosing spondylitis. TCRdb re-called the 5' RACE reads through MiXCR, storing one row per CDR3 protein. The sample includes 250,000 or so distinct CDR3 sequences, more than 20% of them seen just once. Sequencing was done on a sample of blood, either unsorted or a sorted T cell fraction (not recorded which). The receptors were sampled from a male donor with ankylosing spondylitis or in good health (not recorded which).

This clonotype has a handful of counts. The chain employs TRBV7-8 and TRBJ2-1, with a tentative D call TRBD2 (5 bases). CDR1 and CDR2 (germline): SGHVS, FQNEAQ. CDR3 length equals 20 residues. The V and J ends lost 4 bases and 0 bases respectively, with 25 bases between them. The CDR3 spells CASSSVGSQWRFSSYNEQFF. The CDR3, as DNA: TGTGCCAGCAGCTCAGTGGGTTCACAGTGGAGGTTCAGCTCCTACAATGAGCAGTTCTTC. The whole variable domain, filled in from reference TRBV7-8 and TRBJ2-1, reads GAGVSQSPRYKVAKRGQDVALRCDPISGHVSLFWYQQALGQGPEFLTYFQNEAQLDKSGLPSDRFFAERPEGSVSTLKIQRTQQEDSAVYLCASSSVGSQWRFSSYNEQFFGPGTRLTVL.

This clonotype showed up just a few times. The chain carries TRBV10-1 and TRBJ1-2; D gene uncertain. The CDR3 contains 11 residues. V was trimmed by 4 bases and J by 8 bases, leaving 8 bases between them. Germline V CDR1 and CDR2: WNHNN, SYGVQD (reference sequence). CDR3 residues: CASSVLNGYTF. The CDR3 DNA sequence: TGCGCCAGCAGTGTACTAAACGGCTACACCTTC.

This rearrangement joins TRBV6-1 to TRBJ2-3, with TRBD2 as a possible D gene (7 bases). V lost 4 bases and J lost 0, with 14 bases in between. The CDR3 has 16 amino acids. Germline V gives CDR1 MNHNS, CDR2 SASEGT. The CDR3 nucleotides read TGTGCCAGCAGTGGGGGGGGGCAGGGGAGCACAGATACGCAGTATTTT. Its translation is CASSGGGQGSTDTQYF.

The rearrangement uses TRBV9 and TRBJ2-1; 8 nucleotides line up with TRBD1. This CDR3 contains 15 residues. J lost 6 bases, V lost 0 bases, and 5 bases had no gene match. From germline, CDR1 is SGDLS and CDR2 YYNGEE. In nucleotides, the CDR3 is TGTGCCAGCAGCGTAGCAGGGGGCTTGGGCAATGAGCAGTTCTTC. Translating it yields CASSVAGGLGNEQFF.

The V call is TRBV6-1, the J call TRBJ2-7, with TRBD1 as a possible D gene (6 bases). V lost 2 bases, J lost 4 bases, and 15 bases lay in between. The CDR3 is 15 residues long. Germline V lookup: CDR1 MNHNS, CDR2 SASEGT. The CDR3 sequence: CASSELQGISYEQYF. The DNA of the CDR3 is TGTGCCAGCAGTGAACTACAGGGAATATCTTACGAGCAGTACTTC.

This clonotype was seen repeatedly, ten times or more. The V gene is TRBV7-2, the J gene TRBJ2-1; D ambiguous. This CDR3 is built from 14 residues. Trimming shortened V by 2 bases and J by 4 bases, and 9 bases separated the two germline ends. Germline V gives CDR1 SGHTA, CDR2 FQGNSA. In DNA form, the CDR3 reads TGTGCCAGCAGCTTAAACAGAATTTACAATGAGCAGTTCTTC. Amino acids: CASSLNRIYNEQFF.

The V and J genes are TRBV15 and TRBJ2-3; unclear D gene. Germline CDR1 and CDR2: LNHNV and YYDKDF (reference sequence). The CDR3 runs to 15 residues. V was cut by 5 bases and J by 6 bases, with 18 bases left in between. The CDR3 region has the DNA TGTGCCACCAGCGGAAGCTGGGTAGCCCCGGATACGCAGTATTTT. It encodes CATSGSWVAPDTQYF.

The rearrangement joins TRBV12-3 or TRBV12-4 to TRBJ2-5; TRBD2 aligns across 7 bases. This CDR3 region has 15 residues. V gave up 3 bases and J gave up 2 bases; unmatched junction bases: 6. The DNA for the CDR3 is TGTGCCAGCAGTTTCCGGCTAGCGGCTCAAGAGACCCAGTACTTC. Its translation is CASSFRLAAQETQYF.

This clonotype was seen ten or more times. The rearrangement uses TRBV12-3 or TRBV12-4 and TRBJ2-4; D perhaps matches TRBD1 (7 bases). The CDR3 is made up of 15 amino acids. Trimming took off 6 bases at V and 8 bases at J, with 20 bases between the two ends. CDR3 nucleotides: TGTGCCAGCAGCAGAACAGGGGATGGAGGGGACATTCAGTACTTC. Its protein is CASSRTGDGGDIQYF.

This clonotype came up many times. This chain joins TRBV11-2 and TRBJ1-3; maybe TRBD1 (6 bases). The CDR3 runs to 19 residues. Germline V gene sequence: CDR1 SGHAT, CDR2 FQNNGV. The V end was cut by 5 bases, the J end by 0 bases, with 23 bases between. CDR3 region: CASSLRGGQGALSGNTIYF. DNA for the CDR3: TGTGCCAGCAGCCTCAGGGGAGGCCAGGGAGCCCTCTCTGGAAACACCATATATTTT.

This clonotype was detected ten times or more. The chain is built from TRBV20-1 and TRBJ2-3; perhaps TRBD1 as D (6 bases). V was pared by 5 bases and J by 1 base, with 16 bases between. The CDR3 is 15 amino acids. Germline assignment: CDR1 DFQATT and CDR2 SNEGSKA (reference sequence). CDR3 loop: CSARSDSPRTDTQYF. CDR3 nucleotides: TGCAGTGCTCGATCGGACAGTCCCCGCACAGATACGCAGTATTTT.

The table lists this clonotype with many counts. The genes are TRBV28 and TRBJ1-1, with 12 bases aligning to TRBD1. Germline-derived CDR1 and CDR2 are MDHEN and SYDVKM. The CDR3 runs 15 residues. After removal of 6 bases from V and 3 bases from J, the junction contained 5 bases not matched to a gene. In DNA form, the CDR3 reads TGTGCCAGCAGCGGGACAGGGGGCTCAGACACTGAAGCTTTCTTT. It yields the protein CASSGTGGSDTEAFF.

This chain connects TRBV5-1 to TRBJ2-1, with 9 positions matching TRBD2. The CDR3 spans 14 residues. The germline CDR1 and CDR2 sequences are SGHRS and YFSETQ. Trimming cost V 0 bases and J 14 bases; bases outside gene matches: 9. As DNA, the CDR3 is TGCGCCAGCAGCTTGGGACTAGCGGACGGAGTAGAGTTCTTC. Translated, it gives CASSLGLADGVEFF.

The genes are TRBV6-1 and TRBJ2-3, with 8 nucleotides matching TRBD1. J was trimmed by 1 base and V by 6 bases; bases with no gene match: 6. CDR3 length: 15 amino acids. CDR1 is MNHNS, CDR2 SASEGT, per germline. CDR3: CASRTVQGGTDTQYF. The CDR3 bases are TGTGCCAGCAGAACTGTACAGGGGGGCACAGATACGCAGTATTTT.

V usage is TRBV7-9 and J usage is TRBJ2-3, with D hard to call. The CDR3 is 16 residues long. V lost 2 bases and J lost 0, with 12 bases in between. Germline CDR1 and CDR2: SEHNR and FQNEAQ (reference sequence). The CDR3 nucleotides are TGTGCCAGCAGCTTACTGGGCAGATCTAGCACAGATACGCAGTATTTT. Protein: CASSLLGRSSTDTQYF.

This clonotype came up many times. V is TRBV10-3 and J is TRBJ1-1; D possibly corresponds to TRBD1 (5 bases). The CDR3 runs 14 residues. V lost 4 bases and J 4 bases, leaving 13 bases between the germline ends. Per germline, CDR1 ENHRY and CDR2 SYGVKD. The CDR3 nucleotides read TGTGCCATCAGTGGGGGGGTTGAGGGCACTGAAGCTTTCTTT. Its protein is CAISGGVEGTEAFF.

This clonotype has just a few counts. This chain connects TRBV4-1 to TRBJ2-3, with D maybe TRBD1 (6 bases). Germline loops: CDR1 MGHRA, CDR2 YSYEKL. V was clipped by 1 base and J by 2 bases, with 16 bases between them. The CDR3 covers 17 residues. The CDR3 loop is CASSQGGFGQLTDTQYF. The CDR3 DNA is TGCGCCAGCAGCCAAGGAGGATTTGGACAGCTCACAGATACGCAGTATTTT.